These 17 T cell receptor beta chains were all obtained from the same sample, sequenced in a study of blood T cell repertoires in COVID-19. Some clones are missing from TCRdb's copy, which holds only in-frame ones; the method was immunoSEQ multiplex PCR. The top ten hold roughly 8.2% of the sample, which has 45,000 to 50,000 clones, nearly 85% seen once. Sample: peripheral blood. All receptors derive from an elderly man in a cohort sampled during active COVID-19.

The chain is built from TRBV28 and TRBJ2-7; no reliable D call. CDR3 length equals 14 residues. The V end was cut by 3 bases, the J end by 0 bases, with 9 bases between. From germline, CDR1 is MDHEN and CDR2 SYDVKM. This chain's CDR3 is CASSFPPVSYEQYF. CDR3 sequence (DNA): TGTGCCAGCAGTTTCCCCCCAGTCTCCTACGAGCAGTACTTC.

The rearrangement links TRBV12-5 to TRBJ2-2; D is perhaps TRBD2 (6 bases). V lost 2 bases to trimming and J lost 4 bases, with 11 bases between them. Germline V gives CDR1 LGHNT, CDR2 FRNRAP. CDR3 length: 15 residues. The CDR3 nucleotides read TGTGCTAGTGGTTTGCACGGGGGTACCACCGGGGAGCTGTTTTTT. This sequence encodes CASGLHGGTTGELFF.

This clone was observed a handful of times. The DNA of the CDR3 is TGCGCCAGCAGGAGACAGGGGCTAAACACAGATACGCAGTATTTT. Residues: CASRRQGLNTDTQYF. V and J are TRBV5-1 and TRBJ2-3; 8 bases fit TRBD1. V lost 5 bases and J lost 2; bases outside the gene matches: 7. CDR3 length equals 15 residues. The V gene's germline CDR1 is SGHRS and CDR2 YFSETQ.

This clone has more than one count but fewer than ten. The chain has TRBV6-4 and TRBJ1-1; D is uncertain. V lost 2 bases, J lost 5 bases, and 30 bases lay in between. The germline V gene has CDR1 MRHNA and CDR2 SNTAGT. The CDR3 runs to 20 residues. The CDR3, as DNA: TGTGCCAGCAGTGACCGTGATGTACTGATGAACGAAACATCGAGGACTGAAGCTTTCTTT. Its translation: CASSDRDVLMNETSRTEAFF.

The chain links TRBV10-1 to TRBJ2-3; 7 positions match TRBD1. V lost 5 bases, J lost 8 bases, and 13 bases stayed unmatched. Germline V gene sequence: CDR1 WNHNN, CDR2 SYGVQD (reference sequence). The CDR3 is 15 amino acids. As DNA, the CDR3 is TGCGCCAGCAGTCCCTCGACAGGGCTAGGGGGTACGCAGTATTTT. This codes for CASSPSTGLGGTQYF.

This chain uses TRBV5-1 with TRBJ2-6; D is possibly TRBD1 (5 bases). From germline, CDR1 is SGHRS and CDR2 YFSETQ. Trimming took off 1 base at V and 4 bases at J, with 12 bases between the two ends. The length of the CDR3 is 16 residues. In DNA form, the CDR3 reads TGCGCCAGCAGCTTGTCAGCAGGGTTCGGGGCCAACGTCCTGACTTTC. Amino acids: CASSLSAGFGANVLTF.

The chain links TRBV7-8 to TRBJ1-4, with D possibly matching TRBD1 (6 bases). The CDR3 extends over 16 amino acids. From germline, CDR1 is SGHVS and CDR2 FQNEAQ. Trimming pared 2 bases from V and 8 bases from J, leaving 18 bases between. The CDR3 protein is CASSLTRTALGEKLFF. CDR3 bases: TGTGCCAGCAGCTTAACCAGGACAGCCTTGGGCGAAAAACTGTTTTTT.

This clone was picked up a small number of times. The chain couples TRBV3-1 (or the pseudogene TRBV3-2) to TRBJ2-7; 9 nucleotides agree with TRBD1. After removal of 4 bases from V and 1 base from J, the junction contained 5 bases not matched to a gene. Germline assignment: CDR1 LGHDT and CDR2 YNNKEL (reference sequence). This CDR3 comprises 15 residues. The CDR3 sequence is CASSLRDRVSYEQYF. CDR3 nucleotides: TGTGCCAGCAGCCTCCGGGACAGGGTTTCCTACGAGCAGTACTTC.

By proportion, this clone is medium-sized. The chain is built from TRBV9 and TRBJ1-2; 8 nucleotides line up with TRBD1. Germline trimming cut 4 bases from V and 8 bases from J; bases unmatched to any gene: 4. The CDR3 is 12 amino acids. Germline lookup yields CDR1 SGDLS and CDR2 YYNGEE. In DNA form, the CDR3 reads TGTGCCAGCAGCCCGGACAGGGAAGGCTACACCTTC. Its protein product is CASSPDREGYTF.

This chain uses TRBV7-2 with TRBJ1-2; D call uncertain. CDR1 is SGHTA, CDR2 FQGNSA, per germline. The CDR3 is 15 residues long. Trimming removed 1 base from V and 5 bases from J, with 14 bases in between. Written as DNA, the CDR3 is TGTGCCAGCAGCTTAGGGTTCGGGTTTGGGTATGGCTACACCTTC. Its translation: CASSLGFGFGYGYTF.

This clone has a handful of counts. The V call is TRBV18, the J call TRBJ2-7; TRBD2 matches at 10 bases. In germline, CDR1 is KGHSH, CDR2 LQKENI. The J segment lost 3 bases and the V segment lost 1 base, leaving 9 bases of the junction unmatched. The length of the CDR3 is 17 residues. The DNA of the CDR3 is TGTGCCAGCTCACCACGTAGGAGCGGGGGGGCAAACTACGAGCAGTACTTC. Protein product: CASSPRRSGGANYEQYF. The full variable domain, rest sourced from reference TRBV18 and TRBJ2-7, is NAGVMQNPRHLVRRRGQEARLRCSPMKGHSHVYWYRQLPEEGLKFMVYLQKENIIDESGMPKERFSAEFPKEGPSILRIQQVVRGDSAAYFCASSPRRSGGANYEQYFGPGTRLTVT.

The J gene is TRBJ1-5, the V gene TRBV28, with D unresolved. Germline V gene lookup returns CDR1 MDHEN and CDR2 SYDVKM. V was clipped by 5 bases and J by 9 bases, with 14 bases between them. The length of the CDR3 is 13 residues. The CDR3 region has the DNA TGTGCCAGCAGTGTGAGTCCCTTTCGGCCCCAGCATTTT. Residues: CASSVSPFRPQHF.

Here the CDR3 reads CASSQLRQGDEQFF. In nucleotides, the CDR3 is TGCGCCAGCAGCCAACTCAGACAGGGCGATGAGCAGTTCTTC. This chain connects TRBV4-1 to TRBJ2-1; 7 positions match TRBD1. The trim removed 2 bases at V and 8 bases at J, leaving 6 bases unmatched. This CDR3 region has 14 residues. Germline V CDR1 and CDR2: MGHRA, YSYEKL.

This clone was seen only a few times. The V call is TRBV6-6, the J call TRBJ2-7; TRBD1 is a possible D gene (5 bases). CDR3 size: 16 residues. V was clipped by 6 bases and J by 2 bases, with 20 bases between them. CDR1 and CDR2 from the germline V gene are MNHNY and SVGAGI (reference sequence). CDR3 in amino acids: CASSSFKQESTYEQYF. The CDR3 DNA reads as TGTGCCAGCAGCTCATTTAAACAGGAATCCACCTACGAGCAGTACTTC.

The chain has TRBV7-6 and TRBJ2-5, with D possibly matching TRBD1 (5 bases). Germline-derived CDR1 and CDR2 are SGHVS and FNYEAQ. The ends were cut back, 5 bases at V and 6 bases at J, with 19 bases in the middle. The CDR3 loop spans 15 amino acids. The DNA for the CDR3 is TGTGCCAGCAGCCCCGGTAGCCAGGGCAGAAAGACCCAGTACTTC. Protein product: CASSPGSQGRKTQYF.

CDR3 in DNA: TGTGCCAGTAGTATTACGGGGGAATGGAAAGATTCACCCCTCCACTTT. This translates into CASSITGEWKDSPLHF. The chain uses TRBV19 and TRBJ1-6, with a tentative D call TRBD1 (5 bases). CDR3 length equals 16 residues. Germline V gene data show CDR1 as LNHDA and CDR2 as SQIVND (reference sequence). Trimming took off 3 bases at V and 8 bases at J, with 17 bases between the two ends.

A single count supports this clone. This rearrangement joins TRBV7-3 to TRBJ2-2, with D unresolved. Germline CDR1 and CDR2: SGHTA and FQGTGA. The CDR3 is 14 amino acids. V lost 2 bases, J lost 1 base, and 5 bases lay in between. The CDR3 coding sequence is TGTGCCAGCAGCTTAGGCTGGAACACCGGGGAGCTGTTTTTT. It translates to CASSLGWNTGELFF. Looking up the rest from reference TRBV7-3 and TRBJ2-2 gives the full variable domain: GAGVSQTPSNKVTEKGKYVELRCDPISGHTALYWYRQSLGQGPEFLIYFQGTGAADDSGLPNDRFFAVRPEGSVSTLKIQRTERGDSAVYLCASSLGWNTGELFFGEGSRLTVL.